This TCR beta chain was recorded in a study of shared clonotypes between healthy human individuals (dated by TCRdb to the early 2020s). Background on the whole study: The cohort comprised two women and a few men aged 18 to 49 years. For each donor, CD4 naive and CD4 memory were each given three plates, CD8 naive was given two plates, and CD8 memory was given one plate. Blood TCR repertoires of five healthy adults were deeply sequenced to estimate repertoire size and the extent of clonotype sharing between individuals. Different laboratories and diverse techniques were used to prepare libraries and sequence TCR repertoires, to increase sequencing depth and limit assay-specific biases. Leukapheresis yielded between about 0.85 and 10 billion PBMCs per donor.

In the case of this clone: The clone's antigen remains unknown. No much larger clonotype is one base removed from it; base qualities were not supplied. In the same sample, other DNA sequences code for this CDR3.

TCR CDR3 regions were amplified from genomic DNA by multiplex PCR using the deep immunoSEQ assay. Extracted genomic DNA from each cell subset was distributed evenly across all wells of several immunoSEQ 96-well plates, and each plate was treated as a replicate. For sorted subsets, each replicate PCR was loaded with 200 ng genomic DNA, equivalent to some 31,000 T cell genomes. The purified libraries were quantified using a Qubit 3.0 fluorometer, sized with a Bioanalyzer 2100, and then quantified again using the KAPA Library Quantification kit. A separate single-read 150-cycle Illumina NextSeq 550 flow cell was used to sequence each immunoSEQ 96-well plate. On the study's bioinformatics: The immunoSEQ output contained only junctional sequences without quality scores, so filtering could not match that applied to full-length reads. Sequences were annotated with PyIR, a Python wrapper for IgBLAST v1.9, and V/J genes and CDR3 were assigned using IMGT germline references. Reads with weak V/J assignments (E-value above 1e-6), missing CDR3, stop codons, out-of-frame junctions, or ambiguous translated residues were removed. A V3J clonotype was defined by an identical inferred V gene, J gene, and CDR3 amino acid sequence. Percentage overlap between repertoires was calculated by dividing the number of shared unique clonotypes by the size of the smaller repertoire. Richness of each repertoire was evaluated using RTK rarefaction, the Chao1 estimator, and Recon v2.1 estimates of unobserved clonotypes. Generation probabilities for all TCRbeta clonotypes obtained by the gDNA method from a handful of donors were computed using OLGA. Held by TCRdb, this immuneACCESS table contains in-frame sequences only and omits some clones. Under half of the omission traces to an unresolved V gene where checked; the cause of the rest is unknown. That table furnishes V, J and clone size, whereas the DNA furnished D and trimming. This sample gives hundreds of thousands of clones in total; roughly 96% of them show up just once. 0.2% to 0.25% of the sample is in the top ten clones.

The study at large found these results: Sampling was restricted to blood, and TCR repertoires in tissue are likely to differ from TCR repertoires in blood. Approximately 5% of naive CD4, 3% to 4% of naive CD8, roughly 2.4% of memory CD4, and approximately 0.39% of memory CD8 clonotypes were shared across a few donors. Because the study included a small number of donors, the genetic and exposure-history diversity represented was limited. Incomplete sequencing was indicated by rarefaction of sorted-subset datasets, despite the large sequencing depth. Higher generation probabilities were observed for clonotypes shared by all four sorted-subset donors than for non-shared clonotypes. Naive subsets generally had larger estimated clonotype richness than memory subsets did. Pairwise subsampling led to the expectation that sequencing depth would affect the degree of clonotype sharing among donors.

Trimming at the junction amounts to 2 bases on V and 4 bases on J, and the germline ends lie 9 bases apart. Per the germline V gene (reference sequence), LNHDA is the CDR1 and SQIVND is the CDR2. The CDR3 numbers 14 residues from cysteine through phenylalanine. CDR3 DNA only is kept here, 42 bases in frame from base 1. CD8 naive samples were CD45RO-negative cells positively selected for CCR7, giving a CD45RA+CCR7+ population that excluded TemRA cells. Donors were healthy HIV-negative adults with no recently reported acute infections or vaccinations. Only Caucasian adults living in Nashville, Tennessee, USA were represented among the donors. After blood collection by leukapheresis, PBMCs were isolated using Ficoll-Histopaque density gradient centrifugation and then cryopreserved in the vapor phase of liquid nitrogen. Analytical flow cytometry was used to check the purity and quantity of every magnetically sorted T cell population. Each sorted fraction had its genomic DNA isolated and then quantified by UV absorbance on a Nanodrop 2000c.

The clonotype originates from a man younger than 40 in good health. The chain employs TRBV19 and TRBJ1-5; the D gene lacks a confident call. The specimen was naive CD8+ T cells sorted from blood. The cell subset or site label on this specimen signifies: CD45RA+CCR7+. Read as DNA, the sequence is TGTGCCAGTAGTATACTAGAGGGTAATCAGCCCCAGCATTTT. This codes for CASSILEGNQPQHF.